The next 23 T cell receptor beta chains were all read from a single sample in a study of Graves' ophthalmopathy and Graves' hyperthyroidism. RNA transcripts provided the template for amplifying TCR beta CDR3 regions. Second-round multiplex PCR came after a first-round RT-PCR that employed HTBI primers. MiXCR, applied by TCRdb to the multiplex PCR reads, yields one record per CDR3 protein. The sample comprises some 370,000 distinct CDR3 sequences, approximately 18% of which are singletons, and roughly 2.4% rests with the top ten. Input material: peripheral blood. The receptor source for this set is an adult woman with stable Graves' hyperthyroidism.

V and J are TRBV6-1 and TRBJ1-2, with a possible D match to TRBD1 (5 bases). The germline V gene encodes CDR1 MNHNS and CDR2 SASEGT. The V and J ends lost 8 bases and 1 base respectively, with 14 bases between them. CDR3 length: 14 amino acids. Written as DNA, the CDR3 is TGTGCCAGCGCGCCCACAGGACTTAACTATGGCTACACCTTC. Its protein product is CASAPTGLNYGYTF.

This clonotype was recorded at least ten times. The chain combines TRBV20-1 with TRBJ2-7; either TRBD1 or TRBD2 may fit D (6 bases each). V was trimmed by 4 bases and J by 1 base, leaving 17 bases between them. Germline V gives CDR1 DFQATT, CDR2 SNEGSKA (reference sequence). The CDR3 loop spans 15 amino acids. The DNA of the CDR3 is TGCAGTGCTAAGGGGCGAGGGGGGACATCCTACGAGCAGTACTTC. This gives the protein CSAKGRGGTSYEQYF.

There are many counts of this clonotype. CDR3 bases: TGTGCCAGCAGTTACAGGGAAGTTTATCAGCCCCAGCATTTT. It translates to CASSYREVYQPQHF. The rearrangement uses TRBV6-5 and TRBJ1-5; D remains unclear. Trimming left V 2 bases short and J 5 bases short, with 10 bases between. Germline V CDR1 and CDR2: MNHEY, SVGAGI. The length of the CDR3 is 14 residues.

This clonotype was detected many times. The rearrangement joins TRBV6-5 to TRBJ2-2; possibly TRBD1 for D (5 bases). The CDR3 sequence is 11 residues long. V was shortened by 6 bases and J by 8 bases, with 7 bases between the two germline ends. The germline V gene has CDR1 MNHEY and CDR2 SVGAGI. The CDR3 DNA reads as TGTGCCAGCAGGCGACAGGGGGAGCTGTTTTTT. The encoded protein is CASRRQGELFF.

This clonotype has ten or more counts. This sequence joins TRBV6-5 and TRBJ1-2, with 8 bases aligning to TRBD1. The CDR3 runs 12 residues. The V gene end was trimmed by 8 bases and the J gene end by 3 bases; junction bases not matched to a gene: 2. From germline, CDR1 is MNHEY and CDR2 SVGAGI. For the CDR3, the DNA is TGTGCCAGCTCACAGGGGGACTATGGCTACACCTTC. It specifies CASSQGDYGYTF.

This clonotype was recorded many times. This sequence joins TRBV20-1 and TRBJ1-5; no reliable D call. V was shortened by 0 bases and J by 12 bases, with 21 bases between the two germline ends. Germline V lookup: CDR1 DFQATT, CDR2 SNEGSKA (reference sequence). This CDR3 spans 15 amino acids. CDR3 DNA sequence: TGCAGTGCTAGAGATCCCGGGTCTGGGGTCGATCTCCAGCATTTT. It is translated as CSARDPGSGVDLQHF.

This clonotype was seen many times. The chain couples TRBV9 to TRBJ1-6, with a tentative D call TRBD1 (6 bases). Germline CDR1 and CDR2: SGDLS and YYNGEE. This CDR3 region has 17 residues. Deletions cut 0 bases from V and 3 bases from J, with 13 bases between. The CDR3 reads CASSVGAGDIYNSPLHF. Written as DNA, the CDR3 is TGTGCCAGCAGCGTAGGGGCGGGGGACATCTATAATTCACCCCTCCACTTT.

This clonotype was picked up many times. The chain is built from TRBV4-1 and TRBJ2-7; the D is unclear. This CDR3 has 15 residues. Germline-derived CDR1 and CDR2 are MGHRA and YSYEKL. V lost 4 bases and J lost 0, with 13 bases in between. CDR3 in amino acids: CASSRTDPSSYEQYF. DNA for the CDR3: TGCGCCAGCAGCCGTACAGACCCTAGCTCCTACGAGCAGTACTTC.

This clonotype was recorded many times. The chain recombines TRBV15 with TRBJ2-2; D is undetermined. Per the germline V gene, CDR1 is LNHNV and CDR2 is YYDKDF (reference sequence). The V end was cut by 5 bases, the J end by 1 base, with 8 bases between. This CDR3 has 14 residues. The CDR3 protein is CATSLGMNTGELFF. The CDR3 region has the DNA TGTGCCACCAGCTTGGGGATGAACACCGGGGAGCTGTTTTTT.

This clonotype came up many times. The chain couples TRBV9 to TRBJ1-1; 7 bases line up with TRBD1. The V and J ends lost 2 bases and 3 bases, in that order; junction bases with no gene match: 13. CDR3 length: 17 residues. Germline V lookup: CDR1 SGDLS, CDR2 YYNGEE. As DNA, the CDR3 is TGTGCCAGCAGCGTCCGGGACAGCCTTCTCGTGGACACTGAAGCTTTCTTT. It is translated as CASSVRDSLLVDTEAFF.

At least ten counts were recorded for this clonotype. The chain uses TRBV29-1 and TRBJ1-1; 7 nucleotides line up with TRBD1. The ends lost 5 bases at V and 5 bases at J; junction bases unmatched: 2. The V gene's germline CDR1 is SQVTM and CDR2 ANQGSEA. The CDR3 consists of 11 residues. Here the CDR3 DNA reads TGCAGCGTTACAGGGGTTACTGAAGCTTTCTTT. It codes for CSVTGVTEAFF.

This clonotype was seen a few times. This sequence joins TRBV10-3 and TRBJ1-5; D is unresolved. Germline CDR1 and CDR2: ENHRY and SYGVKD. Trimming took 11 bases from V and 0 from J, leaving 11 bases between them. CDR3 length equals 13 residues. CDR3 in DNA: TGTGCCTCCCGTGGGCATAGCAATCAGCCCCAGCATTTT. Amino acid sequence: CASRGHSNQPQHF.

This clonotype was seen ten or more times. V is TRBV29-1 and J is TRBJ1-2; D may be TRBD1 (5 bases). In germline, CDR1 is SQVTM, CDR2 ANQGSEA. This CDR3 comprises 13 residues. Trimming shortened V by 3 bases and J by 7 bases, and 15 bases separated the two germline ends. The CDR3 region has the DNA TGCAGCGTTGATGGGACTCGCGACGGTGGCTACACCTTC. This codes for CSVDGTRDGGYTF.

Points on this clonotype: With a much larger clone just one base away, this may be a read error. For the CDR3, the DNA is TGTGCCAGTAGTATATATCGGGGCAGGAACTATGGCTACACCTTC. This gives the protein CASSIYRGRNYGYTF. V and J are TRBV19 and TRBJ1-2, with D maybe TRBD1 (5 bases). Germline-derived CDR1 and CDR2 are LNHDA and SQIVND (reference sequence). This CDR3 contains 15 residues. Trimming stripped 2 bases from V and 2 bases from J, with 12 bases between.

This clonotype has ten or more counts. V and J are TRBV28 and TRBJ2-2; TRBD1 aligns across 7 bases. Trimming removed 5 bases from V and 1 base from J; junction bases left unmatched: 10. From germline, CDR1 is MDHEN and CDR2 SYDVKM. The CDR3 is made up of 17 amino acids. The CDR3 reads CASSTPFGQENTGELFF. In DNA, the CDR3 is TGTGCCAGCAGTACACCTTTCGGACAGGAGAACACCGGGGAGCTGTTTTTT.

The V gene is TRBV5-1, the J gene TRBJ2-5; D possibly matches TRBD1 or TRBD2 (7 bases each). Germline assignment: CDR1 SGHRS and CDR2 YFSETQ. The CDR3 loop spans 14 amino acids. V was pared by 3 bases and J by 4 bases, with 13 bases between. The CDR3 protein is CASSYRGGGETQYF. The CDR3 DNA is TGCGCCAGCAGCTACAGGGGAGGGGGAGAGACCCAGTACTTC.

This clonotype was observed at least ten times. The junction shows a germline mismatch at one end, possibly a read error. The genes are TRBV7-7 and TRBJ1-5; weak D call: TRBD1 (6 bases). The CDR3 contains 13 residues. Germline assignment: CDR1 SSHAT and CDR2 FNYEAQ (reference sequence). CDR3 coding DNA: TGTGCTAGCAGTCGGGACATCGGGCAGCCCCAGCATTTT. It translates to CASSRDIGQPQHF.

This clonotype was counted at least ten times. The chain's CDR3 is CASSEDRVSAMNTEAFF. The CDR3 DNA sequence: TGTGCCAGCAGTGAAGACAGGGTGTCCGCAATGAACACTGAAGCTTTCTTT. The rearrangement uses TRBV6-1 and TRBJ1-1; tentatively, D is TRBD1 (6 bases). CDR1 MNHNS and CDR2 SASEGT come from the germline V gene. V was shortened by 1 base and J by 0 bases, with 15 bases between the two germline ends. The CDR3 runs 17 residues.

The sample holds many counts of this clonotype. V is TRBV12-3 or TRBV12-4 and J is TRBJ1-1, with unresolved D. The CDR3 length is 15 residues. V lost 4 bases and J 1 base, leaving 13 bases between the germline ends. This CDR3 is CASSSPDKKNTEAFF. Here the CDR3 DNA reads TGTGCCAGCAGTTCCCCCGACAAGAAGAACACTGAAGCTTTCTTT.

The rearrangement uses TRBV11-2 and TRBJ2-5, with D perhaps matching TRBD1 or TRBD2 (7 bases each). Between the trimmed V and J ends, which lost 1 base and 5 bases, there was a span of 17 bases. CDR1 is SGHAT, CDR2 FQNNGV, per germline. The CDR3 consists of 16 residues. The DNA for the CDR3 is TGTGCCAGCAGCTTAGGGTCTAGCGGCAGGGGGGAGACCCAGTACTTC. This gives the protein CASSLGSSGRGETQYF.

This clonotype was recorded many times. The J gene is TRBJ1-1, the V gene TRBV24-1; D not resolved. V gave up 4 bases and J gave up 3 bases, with 5 bases separating them. Germline assignment: CDR1 KGHDR and CDR2 SFDVKD. The length of the CDR3 is 12 residues. CDR3 sequence (DNA): TGTGCCACCAGTGACGCAGACACTGAAGCTTTCTTT. Its protein is CATSDADTEAFF.

The table lists this clonotype with many counts. The J gene is TRBJ2-7, the V gene TRBV28, with 10 bases identical to TRBD1. This CDR3 is 17 amino acids long. With 3 bases clipped from V and 4 bases from J, the junction kept 12 bases outside the gene matches. CDR1 and CDR2 (germline): MDHEN, SYDVKM. The CDR3 region is CASSFLGGDRGHYEQYF. The CDR3 nucleotides are TGTGCCAGCAGTTTTTTGGGTGGGGACAGGGGCCATTACGAGCAGTACTTC.

The table lists this clonotype with many counts. The V and J genes are TRBV7-3 and TRBJ1-1, with D tentatively TRBD1 (5 bases). The CDR3 extends over 14 amino acids. Germline V gene data show CDR1 as SGHTA and CDR2 as FQGTGA. V lost 6 bases and J 0 bases, leaving 11 bases between the germline ends. The CDR3 coding sequence is TGTGCCAGCAGACAGACAGCCATGAACACTGAAGCTTTCTTT. Translating it yields CASRQTAMNTEAFF.